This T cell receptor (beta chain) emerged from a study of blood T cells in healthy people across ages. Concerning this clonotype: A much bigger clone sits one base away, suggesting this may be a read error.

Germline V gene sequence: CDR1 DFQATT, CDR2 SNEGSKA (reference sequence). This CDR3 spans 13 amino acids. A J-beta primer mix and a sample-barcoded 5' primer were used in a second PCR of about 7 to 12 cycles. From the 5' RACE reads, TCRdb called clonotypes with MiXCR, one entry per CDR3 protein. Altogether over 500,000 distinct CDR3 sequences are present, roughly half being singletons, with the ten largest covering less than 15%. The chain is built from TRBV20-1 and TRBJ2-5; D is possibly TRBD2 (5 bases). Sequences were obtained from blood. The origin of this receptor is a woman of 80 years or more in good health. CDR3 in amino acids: CSARDFQAETLYF. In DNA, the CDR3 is TGCAGTGCTAGAGATTTCCAAGCGGAGACCCTGTACTTC.